This T cell receptor (beta chain) was documented in a study of Graves' ophthalmopathy and Graves' hyperthyroidism. Study-wide results and caveats: The authors also found most expanded thyroid clonotypes above 0.001 frequency in blood.

V lost 0 bases to trimming and J lost 9 bases, with 21 bases between them. The germline V gene encodes CDR1 DFQATT and CDR2 SNEGSKA (reference sequence). This CDR3 has 17 residues. About this clonotype itself: Its cognate antigen is unknown.

For repertoire sequencing, the TCR beta CDR3 regions were amplified from RNA transcripts. The workflow started with a first-round RT-PCR run with HTBI primers and then moved on to a second-round multiplex PCR. TCRdb redid the calling of the multiplex PCR reads with MiXCR, one entry per CDR3 protein. The table includes around 1.1 million distinct CDR3 sequences, roughly two fifths detected once. V and J are TRBV20-1 and TRBJ1-6; D unclear. The sequenced material came from peripheral blood or thyroid tissue (not recorded which). The receptor comes from an adult man with Graves' hyperthyroidism. CDR3 amino acids: CSARDLSGHSVGSPLHF. In DNA, the CDR3 is TGCAGTGCTAGAGATCTTTCAGGCCATAGTGTAGGTTCACCCCTCCACTTT.